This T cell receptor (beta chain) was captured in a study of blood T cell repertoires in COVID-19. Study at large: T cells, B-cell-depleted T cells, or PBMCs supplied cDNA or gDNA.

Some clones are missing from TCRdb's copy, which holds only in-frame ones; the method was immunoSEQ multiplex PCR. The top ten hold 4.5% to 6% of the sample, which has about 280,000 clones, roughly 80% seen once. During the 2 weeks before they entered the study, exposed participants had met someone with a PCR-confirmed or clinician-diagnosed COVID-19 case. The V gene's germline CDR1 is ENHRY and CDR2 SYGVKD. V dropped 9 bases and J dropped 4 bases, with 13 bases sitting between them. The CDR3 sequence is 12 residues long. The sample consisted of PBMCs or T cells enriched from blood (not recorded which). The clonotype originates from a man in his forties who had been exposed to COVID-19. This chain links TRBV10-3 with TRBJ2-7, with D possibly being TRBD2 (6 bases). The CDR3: CAIAVAAYEQYF. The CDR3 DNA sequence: TGTGCCATTGCAGTAGCGGCTTACGAGCAGTACTTC.